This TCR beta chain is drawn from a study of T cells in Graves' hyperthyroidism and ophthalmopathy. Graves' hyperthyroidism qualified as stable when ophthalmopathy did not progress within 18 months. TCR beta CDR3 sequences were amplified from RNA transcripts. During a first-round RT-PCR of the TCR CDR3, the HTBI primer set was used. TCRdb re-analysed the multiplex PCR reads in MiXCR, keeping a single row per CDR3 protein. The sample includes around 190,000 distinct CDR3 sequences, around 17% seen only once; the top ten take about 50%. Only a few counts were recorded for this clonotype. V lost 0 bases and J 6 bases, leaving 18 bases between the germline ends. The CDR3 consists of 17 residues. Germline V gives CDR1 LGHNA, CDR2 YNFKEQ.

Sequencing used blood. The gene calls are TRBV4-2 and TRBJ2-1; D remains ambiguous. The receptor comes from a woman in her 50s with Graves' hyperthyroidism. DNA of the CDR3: TGTGCCAGCAGCCAAGATTGGGCTAGTATCATAGTCAATGAGCAGTTCTTC. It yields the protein CASSQDWASIIVNEQFF.